Below, 21 T cell receptor beta chains from the same sample are listed, as sequenced in a study of T-cell reconstitution after alpha-beta-depleted transplantation in children. Unique molecular identifiers were used in preparing the TCRbeta library. TCRdb re-called the PCR reads with MiXCR, one entry per CDR3 protein. Of 70,000 to 100,000 distinct CDR3 sequences in the sample, more than 10% were seen once. Specimen: PBMCs from the stem cell graft donor, collected from the stem cell graft. These receptors all stem from a human donor who donated a stem cell graft to a child with inherited bone marrow failure.

This clonotype was seen ten or more times. V is TRBV7-6 and J is TRBJ2-1, with no clear D. The CDR3 length is 12 residues. The germline gives CDR1 SGHVS, CDR2 FNYEAQ. The V and J ends lost 4 bases and 8 bases respectively, with 9 bases between them. In nucleotides, the CDR3 is TGTGCCAGCAGCTCGGTGTGGGATGAGCAGTTCTTC. It translates to CASSSVWDEQFF.

This clonotype was detected ten times or more. The V call is TRBV7-2, the J call TRBJ2-6, with a possible D match to TRBD1 (6 bases). The CDR3 is 16 residues long. Germline V CDR1 and CDR2: SGHTA, FQGNSA. Trimming pared 7 bases from V and 1 base from J, leaving 14 bases between. The CDR3 protein is CASTIKGGSGANVLTF. The CDR3 DNA reads as TGTGCCAGCACTATCAAAGGGGGATCTGGGGCCAACGTCCTGACTTTC.

About this clonotype itself: This sequence may be a read error, since a much larger clone differs from it by one base. The genes are TRBV15 and TRBJ1-3; tentatively, D is TRBD1 (6 bases). This CDR3 region has 14 residues. The V gene's germline CDR1 is LNHNV and CDR2 YYDKDF (reference sequence). The CDR3 reads CVTSTGISGNTIYF. DNA of the CDR3: TGTGTCACCAGCACAGGGATCTCTGGAAACACCATATATTTT.

This clonotype has ten or more counts. The V call is TRBV24-1, the J call TRBJ2-1; 12 bases are shared with TRBD2. J gave up 0 bases and V 0 bases, and 2 bases lay outside the gene matches. Germline lookup yields CDR1 KGHDR and CDR2 SFDVKD. The CDR3 extends over 18 amino acids. The DNA of the CDR3 is TGTGCCACCAGTGATTTGACTAGCGGGAGGTCCTCCTACAATGAGCAGTTCTTC. Translation: CATSDLTSGRSSYNEQFF.

The V gene is TRBV20-1, the J gene TRBJ2-7; tentative D call: TRBD1 (5 bases). The CDR3 length is 13 residues. Trimming stripped 3 bases from V and 6 bases from J, with 15 bases between. Germline assignment: CDR1 DFQATT and CDR2 SNEGSKA (reference sequence). For the CDR3, the DNA is TGCAGTGCTAGCCCCAGGGTCCCCTGCGAGCAGTACTTC. Translating it yields CSASPRVPCEQYF.

Many counts were recorded for this clonotype. The V and J genes are TRBV6-5 and TRBJ2-6; 8 positions match TRBD2. This CDR3 is built from 17 residues. CDR1 and CDR2 (germline): MNHEY, SVGAGI. V trimming: 2 bases; J trimming: 0 bases; junction bases outside the gene matches: 3. This CDR3 is CASSYRAGDSGANVLTF. The DNA of the CDR3 is TGTGCCAGCAGTTACCGAGCGGGAGACTCTGGGGCCAACGTCCTGACTTTC.

The chain couples TRBV5-5 to TRBJ2-7, with a tentative D call TRBD2 (5 bases). The V gene lost 4 bases and the J gene lost 1 base, with 12 bases spanning the gap. Germline V CDR1 and CDR2: SGHKS, YYEKEE (reference sequence). This CDR3 is 14 amino acids long. CDR3 sequence: CASSRNGLSYEQYF. In nucleotides, the CDR3 is TGTGCCAGCAGCCGAAACGGACTGTCCTACGAGCAGTACTTC.

This clonotype was counted ten times or more. This chain uses TRBV5-1 with TRBJ2-5; D remains unclear. The CDR3 is 14 residues long. The germline gives CDR1 SGHRS, CDR2 YFSETQ. Trimming left V 0 bases short and J 3 bases short, with 9 bases between. CDR3 nucleotides: TGCGCCAGCAGCTTGGCCCCCCCCAAAGAGACCCAGTACTTC. Protein product: CASSLAPPKETQYF.

There are many counts of this clonotype. The chain couples TRBV29-1 to TRBJ2-7; 10 bases align to TRBD1. The V segment lost 4 bases and the J segment 5 bases; nucleotides outside the gene matches: 2. This CDR3 spans 12 amino acids. Germline lookup yields CDR1 SQVTM and CDR2 ANQGSEA. The CDR3 sequence: CSVATGGDEQYF. The CDR3 nucleotides are TGCAGCGTTGCGACAGGGGGCGACGAGCAGTACTTC.

This clonotype was recorded at least ten times. Being one base from a much bigger clone, this may be a read error. The chain carries TRBV5-1 and TRBJ1-1; D might be TRBD1 (5 bases). The germline V gene has CDR1 SGHRS and CDR2 YFSETQ. The CDR3 is 15 amino acids. CDR3 in amino acids: CASSLAGGADTEVFF. CDR3 DNA sequence: TGCGCCAGCAGCTTGGCAGGTGGGGCGGACACTGAAGTTTTCTTT.

The gene calls are TRBV4-2 and TRBJ2-2; 10 nucleotides match TRBD2. Germline trimming cut 4 bases from V and 8 bases from J; bases unmatched to any gene: 4. This CDR3 has 14 residues. CDR1 LGHNA and CDR2 YNFKEQ come from the germline V gene. Here the CDR3 reads CASSPGLAKGELFF. The CDR3 coding sequence is TGTGCCAGCAGCCCGGGACTAGCGAAGGGGGAGCTGTTTTTT.

This clonotype was observed at least ten times. The genes are TRBV29-1 and TRBJ2-7; D gene ambiguous. The V end lost 3 bases, the J end lost 5 bases, and 11 bases lay between the germline ends. This CDR3 spans 12 amino acids. Germline V lookup: CDR1 SQVTM, CDR2 ANQGSEA. This CDR3 is CSVESTPDEQYF. The CDR3 bases are TGCAGCGTTGAGTCTACCCCTGACGAGCAGTACTTC.

This clonotype was picked up a small number of times. The gene calls are TRBV28 and TRBJ2-7; the D gene could be TRBD1 or TRBD2 (5 bases each). V was shortened by 4 bases and J by 3 bases, with 13 bases between the two germline ends. The CDR3 runs 14 residues. Germline CDR1 and CDR2: MDHEN and SYDVKM. The CDR3 region has the DNA TGTGCCAGCAGTTCGCCCGGGACCCTCTACGAGCAGTACTTC. Its protein product is CASSSPGTLYEQYF.

Ten or more counts support this clonotype. The chain is built from TRBV14 and TRBJ2-1; 9 bases are a match to TRBD1. V shed 5 bases, J shed 7 bases, and the junction held 6 bases outside the gene matches. Germline CDR1 reads SGHDN; CDR2 reads FVKESK. The CDR3 consists of 14 residues. The CDR3 here is CASSKPGQGNEQFF. The CDR3 DNA sequence: TGTGCCAGCAGCAAACCGGGACAGGGAAATGAGCAGTTCTTC.

CDR3 sequence reads: CASSLRRARGYTF. CDR3 coding DNA: TGTGCCAGCAGCTTGAGGCGAGCGCGGGGCTACACCTTC. The V call is TRBV5-6, the J call TRBJ1-2; D is unresolved. The CDR3 runs to 13 residues. V lost 1 base and J 8 bases, leaving 12 bases between the germline ends. CDR1 SGHDT and CDR2 YYEEEE come from the germline V gene.

There are many counts of this clonotype. The chain links TRBV7-2 to TRBJ1-1; 7 bases fit TRBD1. V trimming: 3 bases; J trimming: 1 base; junction bases outside the gene matches: 11. The CDR3 runs 17 residues. Per the germline V gene, CDR1 is SGHTA and CDR2 is FQGNSA. The CDR3 sequence is CASSFPGQGDSNTEAFF. The CDR3 bases are TGTGCCAGCAGCTTCCCGGGGCAGGGGGATTCGAACACTGAAGCTTTCTTT. The variable domain in full, with the rest retrieved from reference TRBV7-2 and TRBJ1-1, is GAGVSQSPSNKVTEKGKDVELRCDPISGHTALYWYRQSLGQGLEFLIYFQGNSAPDKSGLPSDRFSAERTGGSVSTLTIQRTQQEDSAVYLCASSFPGQGDSNTEAFFGQGTRLTVV.

Ten or more counts support this clonotype. The chain uses TRBV5-1 and TRBJ2-3, with a weak D call TRBD1 (6 bases). Looked up from germline, CDR1 is SGHRS and CDR2 is YFSETQ. Trimming took 4 bases from V and 5 from J, leaving 23 bases between them. This CDR3 is 17 amino acids long. The CDR3 region is CASSPWTANQRVDTQYF. The CDR3 coding sequence is TGCGCCAGCAGCCCCTGGACAGCCAACCAGAGGGTAGATACGCAGTATTTT.

The rearrangement uses TRBV5-1 and TRBJ2-7; D perhaps matches TRBD1 (6 bases). The CDR3 is 13 amino acids. V lost 2 bases and J 5 bases, leaving 11 bases between the germline ends. Germline CDR1 and CDR2: SGHRS and YFSETQ. The CDR3 region is CASSFSGAHEQYF. The CDR3 DNA is TGCGCCAGCAGCTTCTCAGGGGCCCACGAGCAGTACTTC.

This clonotype came up many times. The CDR3 DNA is TGCGCCAGCAGCTTGCGTTCGCAGGGAATGAATTATGGCTACACCTTC. Translated, it gives CASSLRSQGMNYGYTF. The chain employs TRBV5-1 and TRBJ1-2; perhaps TRBD1 as D (5 bases). Deletions cut 1 base from V and 5 bases from J, with 18 bases between. CDR1 is SGHRS, CDR2 YFSETQ, per germline. The CDR3 is 16 residues long.

This clonotype was detected a few times. V usage is TRBV6-2 or TRBV6-3 and J usage is TRBJ2-2; 11 bases are a match to TRBD1. The CDR3 runs 14 residues. Germline V CDR1 and CDR2: MNHEY, SVGEGT. Unmatched junction bases numbered 0, after V lost 6 bases and J lost 3 bases. CDR3 sequence (DNA): TGTGCCAGCAGGGACAGGGGGCACACCGGGGAGCTGTTTTTT. This translates into CASRDRGHTGELFF.

This clonotype appeared many times. The chain joins TRBV20-1 to TRBJ1-1, with 8 bases lining up with TRBD1. This CDR3 has 14 amino acids. V was clipped by 3 bases and J by 0 bases; unmatched bases: 3. Germline V lookup: CDR1 DFQATT, CDR2 SNEGSKA (reference sequence). Here the CDR3 reads CSARDRALNTEAFF. DNA for the CDR3: TGCAGTGCTAGGGACAGGGCCCTGAACACTGAAGCTTTCTTT.